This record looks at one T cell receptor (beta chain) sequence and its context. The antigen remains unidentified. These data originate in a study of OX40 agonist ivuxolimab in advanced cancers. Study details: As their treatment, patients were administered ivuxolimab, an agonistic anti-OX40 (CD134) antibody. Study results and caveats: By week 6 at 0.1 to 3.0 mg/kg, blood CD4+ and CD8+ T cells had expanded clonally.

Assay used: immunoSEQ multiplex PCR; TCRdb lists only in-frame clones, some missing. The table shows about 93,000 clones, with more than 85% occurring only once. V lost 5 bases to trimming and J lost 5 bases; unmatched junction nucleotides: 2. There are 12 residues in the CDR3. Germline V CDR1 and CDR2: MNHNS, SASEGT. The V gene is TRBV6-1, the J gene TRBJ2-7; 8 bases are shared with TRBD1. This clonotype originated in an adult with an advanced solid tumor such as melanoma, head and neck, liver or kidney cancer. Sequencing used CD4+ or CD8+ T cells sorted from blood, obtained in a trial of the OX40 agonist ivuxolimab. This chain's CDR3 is CASSKDRDEQYF. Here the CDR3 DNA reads TGTGCCAGCAGTAAGGACAGGGACGAGCAGTACTTC.